The source of this T cell receptor (beta chain) is a study of cytomegalovirus exposure and HLA in healthy donors. Findings and limits, study-wide: Reports indicated that the classifier achieved high specificity and sensitivity in diagnosing cytomegalovirus status. Rare TCR sequences dominated, though some public TCRs recurred in many donors. Specificity of a few CMV-associated chains for CMV antigens was verified in vitro.

Profiled with immunoSEQ multiplex PCR; TCRdb holds only in-frame clones, not every one. The table shows 220,000 or so clones, with 83% occurring only once. From the approximately 120-subject validation cohort, which was separate from the roughly 670-subject first cohort, the donors were drawn. Comments on this clone: The target antigen is unknown.

The V end was cut by 8 bases, the J end by 6 bases, with 14 bases between. CDR3 length: 14 residues. The germline CDR1 and CDR2 sequences are SEHNR and FQNEAQ (reference sequence). The rearrangement joins TRBV7-9 to TRBJ1-6, with D maybe TRBD1 (5 bases). This clonotype was obtained from a woman in her late teens or twenties in good health and CMV-seronegative. Specimen: PBMCs. The CDR3 loop reads CASRGTSTNSPLHF. Here the CDR3 DNA reads TGTGCCAGCCGAGGGACCTCCACTAATTCACCCCTCCACTTT. The entire variable domain, with the rest obtained from reference TRBV7-9 and TRBJ1-6, is as follows: DTGVSQNPRHKITKRGQNVTFRCDPISEHNRLYWYRQTLGQGPEFLTYFQNEAQLEKSRLLSDRFSAERPKGSFSTLEIQRTEQGDSAMYLCASRGTSTNSPLHFGNGTRLTVT.